The 23 T cell receptor beta chains listed next were all sequenced from one sample in a study of blood T cell repertoires in COVID-19. Data came from immunoSEQ multiplex PCR; TCRdb stores just in-frame clones and leaves some out. The sample consists of approximately 280,000 clones, 85% of them appearing once. Source material: PBMCs or T cells enriched from blood (not recorded which). All receptors derive from a woman in her forties or fifties who had recovered from COVID-19.

The J gene is TRBJ1-4, the V gene TRBV10-2; 8 bases fit TRBD1. The V gene end was trimmed by 6 bases and the J gene end by 3 bases; junction bases not matched to a gene: 3. The CDR3 totals 14 residues. Germline-derived CDR1 and CDR2 are WSHSY and SAAADI. CDR3 coding DNA: TGCGCCAGCAGCAACAGGGGGGCTAATGAAAAACTGTTTTTT. Translation gives CASSNRGANEKLFF.

The rearrangement joins TRBV12-3 or TRBV12-4 to TRBJ1-4; maybe TRBD1 (6 bases). Trimming removed 3 bases at V and 10 bases at J, with 12 bases between. The CDR3 is made up of 13 amino acids. CDR3 loop: CASSLSGEGKLFF. In DNA form, the CDR3 reads TGTGCCAGCAGTTTGTCAGGGGAGGGAAAACTGTTTTTT.

This chain joins TRBV30 and TRBJ2-7, with TRBD1 as a possible D gene (5 bases). The CDR3 spans 13 residues. With 0 bases removed from V and 2 bases from J, the gap between germline ends came to 8 bases. Germline V gene lookup returns CDR1 GTSNPN and CDR2 SVGIG (reference sequence). CDR3 coding DNA: TGTGCCTGGAGTGTTGGACACCCCTACGAGCAGTACTTC. This sequence encodes CAWSVGHPYEQYF.

The chain uses TRBV29-1 and TRBJ1-1; maybe TRBD1 (6 bases). CDR3 length: 10 residues. CDR1 and CDR2 (germline): SQVTM, ANQGSEA. V lost 7 bases to trimming and J lost 11 bases, with 14 bases between them. CDR3 region: CSAATGPAFF. The CDR3 nucleotides are TGCAGCGCGGCGACAGGACCGGCTTTCTTT.

V usage is TRBV20-1 and J usage is TRBJ2-1; 10 positions agree with TRBD2. Germline V gene lookup returns CDR1 DFQATT and CDR2 SNEGSKA (reference sequence). The CDR3 has 13 amino acids. Trimming removed 3 bases from V and 9 bases from J; junction bases left unmatched: 5. The CDR3 here is CSASPSGSGEQFF. CDR3 in DNA: TGCAGTGCTAGTCCTAGCGGGAGCGGTGAGCAGTTCTTC.

The J gene is TRBJ1-4, the V gene TRBV4-2; 8 bases are a match to TRBD1. CDR1 is LGHNA and CDR2 is YNFKEQ in the germline V gene. The CDR3 sequence is 14 residues long. The V and J ends lost 1 base and 8 bases, in that order; junction bases with no gene match: 3. CDR3 residues: CASSQGQGKEKLFF. CDR3 bases: TGTGCCAGCAGCCAAGGACAGGGGAAGGAAAAACTGTTTTTT.

The CDR3 nucleotides are TGTGCCAGCAGCCTGACAGGGGCCTCCTGGGATGGCTACACCTTC. It translates to CASSLTGASWDGYTF. This chain joins TRBV3-1 (or the pseudogene TRBV3-2) and TRBJ1-2, with 8 bases fitting TRBD1. From germline, CDR1 is LGHDT and CDR2 YNNKEL (reference sequence). The CDR3 runs to 15 residues. J lost 6 bases, V lost 4 bases, and 10 bases had no gene match.

This clone was seen a handful of times. The V and J genes are TRBV10-3 and TRBJ2-3; TRBD2 matches 9 bases. V dropped 4 bases and J dropped 2; count of bases not matched to a gene: 10. In germline, CDR1 is ENHRY, CDR2 SYGVKD. The CDR3 spans 17 residues. CDR3 in amino acids: CAISGLAGSSATDTQYF. Written as DNA, the CDR3 is TGTGCCATCAGTGGGCTAGCGGGGAGTTCCGCCACAGATACGCAGTATTTT.

J is TRBJ1-5 and V is TRBV7-8, with 8 nucleotides matching TRBD1. The CDR3 runs 17 residues. CDR1 and CDR2 from the germline V gene are SGHVS and FQNEAQ. The V and J ends lost 1 base and 5 bases, in that order; junction bases with no gene match: 10. The CDR3 region is CASSLGWGQEGDQPQHF. The CDR3 DNA is TGTGCCAGCAGCTTAGGTTGGGGACAGGAGGGAGATCAGCCCCAGCATTTT.

The gene calls are TRBV5-1 and TRBJ1-6; D gene uncertain. The V end was cut by 0 bases, the J end by 14 bases, with 18 bases between. CDR1 is SGHRS, CDR2 YFSETQ, per germline. The CDR3 totals 15 residues. Written as DNA, the CDR3 is TGCGCCAGCAGCTTGGGTTCCAGGCGTCCTGTGGCCCTCCACTTT. This codes for CASSLGSRRPVALHF. The variable domain in full, with the rest retrieved from reference TRBV5-1 and TRBJ1-6, is KAGVTQTPRYLIKTRGQQVTLSCSPISGHRSVSWYQQTPGQGLQFLFEYFSETQRNKGNFPGRFSGRQFSNSRSEMNVSTLELGDSALYLCASSLGSRRPVALHFGNGTRLTVT.

This sequence joins TRBV27 and TRBJ2-5; TRBD2 matches at 7 bases. With V trimmed by 9 bases and J by 0 bases, 7 bases remained unmatched. CDR3 length equals 14 residues. Germline V CDR1 and CDR2: MNHEY, SMNVEV (reference sequence). CDR3 bases: TGTGCCAGGAGGGAAAGCGGGGACCAAGAGACCCAGTACTTC. It codes for CARRESGDQETQYF.

The chain links TRBV5-1 to TRBJ2-7, with TRBD2 matching over 13 bases. V gave up 4 bases and J gave up 3 bases; unmatched junction bases: 4. The CDR3 runs 15 residues. Germline V gene sequence: CDR1 SGHRS, CDR2 YFSETQ. DNA of the CDR3: TGCGCCAGCAGCACAGGGACTAGCGGGGTCTACGAGCAGTACTTC. Encoded protein: CASSTGTSGVYEQYF.

The rearrangement uses TRBV3-1 (or the pseudogene TRBV3-2) and TRBJ2-2; TRBD1 matches at 8 bases. J was trimmed by 5 bases and V by 0 bases; bases with no gene match: 5. CDR3 length: 16 residues. From germline, CDR1 is LGHDT and CDR2 YNNKEL (reference sequence). CDR3 bases: TGTGCCAGCAGCCAAGACTGGACAGGGTATACCGGGGAGCTGTTTTTT. It specifies CASSQDWTGYTGELFF.

This clone was seen just once. The J gene is TRBJ2-5, the V gene TRBV6-5, with 7 bases identical to TRBD1. J was trimmed by 3 bases and V by 6 bases; bases with no gene match: 10. The germline CDR1 and CDR2 sequences are MNHEY and SVGAGI. The CDR3 is 15 residues long. In DNA, the CDR3 is TGTGCCAGCAGCATTATCGCCGGGACAGAAGAGACCCAGTACTTC. Encoded protein: CASSIIAGTEETQYF.

V gene TRBV6-2 or TRBV6-3 combines with J gene TRBJ1-2; 9 nucleotides agree with TRBD1. After removal of 6 bases from V and 5 bases from J, the junction contained 4 bases not matched to a gene. The CDR3 consists of 13 residues. Germline values: CDR1 MNHEY, CDR2 SVGEGT. CDR3 DNA sequence: TGTGCCAGCAGCCGAGGACAGGGGTATGGCTACACCTTC. Encoded protein: CASSRGQGYGYTF.

This CDR3 reads CASNRGGPENVYTF. The CDR3 coding sequence is TGTGCCAGCAATCGGGGGGGGCCCGAAAATGTCTACACCTTC. V gene TRBV28 combines with J gene TRBJ1-2, with a possible D match to TRBD1 (6 bases). Germline V gene lookup returns CDR1 MDHEN and CDR2 SYDVKM. The CDR3 totals 14 residues. V lost 7 bases and J 10 bases, leaving 22 bases between the germline ends.

This clone has a handful of counts. The chain uses TRBV19 and TRBJ1-5; 10 bases match TRBD1. The germline CDR1 and CDR2 sequences are LNHDA and SQIVND (reference sequence). This CDR3 region has 14 residues. The V and J ends lost 10 bases and 7 bases, in that order; junction bases with no gene match: 10. In DNA, the CDR3 is TGTGCCACTGCAACGGGACAGGGGTACCAGCCCCAGCATTTT. Amino acids: CATATGQGYQPQHF.

As DNA, the CDR3 is TGTGCCAGTAGTATAGATACAGGGCTGTATACGCAGTATTTT. It yields the protein CASSIDTGLYTQYF. The chain combines TRBV19 with TRBJ2-3; D perhaps matches TRBD1 (6 bases). V was pared by 0 bases and J by 7 bases, with 11 bases between. CDR3 length equals 14 residues. CDR1 LNHDA and CDR2 SQIVND come from the germline V gene (reference sequence).

The rearrangement uses TRBV5-1 and TRBJ1-6; D ambiguous. Per the germline V gene, CDR1 is SGHRS and CDR2 is YFSETQ. The CDR3 loop spans 14 amino acids. V was clipped by 2 bases and J by 6 bases, with 9 bases between them. The CDR3 spells CASSFGQLNSPLHF. In DNA, the CDR3 is TGCGCCAGCAGCTTTGGGCAGCTTAATTCACCCCTCCACTTT.

The chain combines TRBV30 with TRBJ2-1; TRBD2 matches 12 bases. CDR1 and CDR2 (germline): GTSNPN, SVGIG (reference sequence). The V segment lost 1 base and the J segment 13 bases; nucleotides outside the gene matches: 14. CDR3 length: 16 residues. CDR3 sequence reads: CAWSDTQGLAGLPQFF. CDR3 coding DNA: TGTGCCTGGAGTGACACTCAAGGACTAGCGGGGCTCCCCCAGTTCTTC.

This chain uses TRBV15 with TRBJ1-3, with 7 bases that match TRBD1. Germline lookup yields CDR1 LNHNV and CDR2 YYDKDF (reference sequence). This CDR3 comprises 17 residues. Trimming cost V 1 base and J 1 base; bases outside gene matches: 7. CDR3 bases: TGTGCCACCAGCAGAGGTGGGGCAGGGGGTTCTGGAAACACCATATATTTT. Translating gives CATSRGGAGGSGNTIYF.

The rearrangement joins TRBV9 to TRBJ2-7, with 8 bases identical to TRBD1. V lost 3 bases and J lost 6; bases outside the gene matches: 14. Germline values: CDR1 SGDLS, CDR2 YYNGEE. The CDR3 has 16 amino acids. The CDR3 region is CASSALTTGVLSEQYF. The CDR3 bases are TGTGCCAGCAGCGCGCTGACGACAGGGGTTCTATCCGAGCAGTACTTC.

The chain carries TRBV27 and TRBJ1-2, with TRBD1 as a possible D gene (6 bases). Germline lookup yields CDR1 MNHEY and CDR2 SMNVEV (reference sequence). V dropped 5 bases and J dropped 8 bases, with 9 bases sitting between them. This CDR3 region has 11 residues. CDR3 DNA: TGTGCCAGCAGTGGCAGGGGCGGCTACACCTTC. Translating gives CASSGRGGYTF.